The sequence of this T cell receptor beta chain was determined in a study of T cell responses to AZD1222 COVID-19 vaccine. Measured with immunoSEQ multiplex PCR; TCRdb has only the in-frame clones, and not every one. Of over 100,000 clones listed, approximately 90% were seen once; the top ten hold under 2%. With 0 bases removed from V and 8 bases from J, the gap between germline ends came to 7 bases. The CDR3 is 13 residues long. The germline V gene encodes CDR1 LGHNA and CDR2 YSLEER. J is TRBJ1-4 and V is TRBV4-3; D is perhaps TRBD1 (5 bases). Sequenced material: peripheral blood, taken on day 0 of AZD1222 vaccination. This sequence was found in an adult in good health. CDR3 protein: CASSQEGGEKLFF. The DNA of the CDR3 is TGCGCCAGCAGCCAAGAGGGGGGGGAAAAACTGTTTTTT.